Listed below are T cell receptor beta chains from one sample, sequenced in a study of glioma-infiltrating T cells. TCRdb passed the multiplex PCR reads through MiXCR, listing each CDR3 protein once. The sample carries fewer than 500,000 distinct CDR3 sequences, about 40% recorded once. The sequencing input was glioma tissue, nonneoplastic brain tissue, or PBMCs (not recorded which). The receptor set was obtained from a human donor with low-grade glioma or glioblastoma, undergoing nonglioma brain surgery, or in good health (not recorded which). CDR3s include the opening cysteine and the closing phenylalanine or tryptophan. Fields, in order: clone size, D gene, V gene, J gene, CDR3 DNA, CDR3 protein. A D gene is named only where the DNA matches it firmly. Not all rows give a size; the values are once, few, many and, for expanded clones, a class.

clone size: -; D gene: TRBD1; V gene: TRBV6-1; J gene: TRBJ2-7; CDR3 DNA: TGTGCCAGCAGATTCGGGACAGGGGGGGATGAGCAGTACTTC; CDR3 protein: CASRFGTGGDEQYF
clone size: -; D gene: -; V gene: TRBV4-1; J gene: TRBJ1-1; CDR3 DNA: TGCGCCAGCAGCCAAGGCGTTGGAGCTTTCTTT; CDR3 protein: CASSQGVGAFF
clone size: -; D gene: TRBD2; V gene: TRBV7-9; J gene: TRBJ2-1; CDR3 DNA: TGTGCCAGCAGCTTAGTCCTAGCGGGAGTTAATGAGCAGTTCTTC; CDR3 protein: CASSLVLAGVNEQFF
clone size: -; D gene: -; V gene: TRBV5-5; J gene: TRBJ1-2; CDR3 DNA: TGTGCCAGCAGCCCCCTTGGGGGCTACACCTTC; CDR3 protein: CASSPLGGYTF
clone size: many; D gene: TRBD1; V gene: TRBV6-1; J gene: TRBJ1-5; CDR3 DNA: TGTGCCAGCACCCCAGCCCGGGACAGCACTTATAGCAATCAGCCCCAGCATTTT; CDR3 protein: CASTPARDSTYSNQPQHF
clone size: many; D gene: -; V gene: TRBV20-1; J gene: TRBJ1-2; CDR3 DNA: TGCAGTGGCACAGGAAGTATCTATGGCTACACCTTC; CDR3 protein: CSGTGSIYGYTF
clone size: many; D gene: -; V gene: TRBV6-1; J gene: TRBJ1-1; CDR3 DNA: TGTGCCAGCAGTGACCAGGGCCGTGAAGCTTTCTTT; CDR3 protein: CASSDQGREAFF
clone size: -; D gene: TRBD1; V gene: TRBV6-2/TRBV6-3; J gene: TRBJ2-7; CDR3 DNA: TGTGCCAGCATTGGCCGGGACAGGGTTTCGCGTTACGAGCAGTACTTC; CDR3 protein: CASIGRDRVSRYEQYF
clone size: -; D gene: -; V gene: TRBV7-6; J gene: TRBJ1-5; CDR3 DNA: TGTGCCAGCAGCTTCGAACCCGAACTAGCGGGAGGCCTCACAGATACGCAGCATTTT; CDR3 protein: CASSFEPELAGGLTDTQHF
clone size: -; D gene: TRBD1; V gene: TRBV7-7; J gene: TRBJ2-1; CDR3 DNA: TGTGCTAGCAGCTCGAGTAGGGACAGGCCTTACAATGAGCAGTTCTTC; CDR3 protein: CASSSSRDRPYNEQFF
clone size: few; D gene: -; V gene: TRBV20-1; J gene: TRBJ2-1; CDR3 DNA: TGCAGTGCTAGAGATCCCGGCCAGGGGATAGGGCAGTTCTTC; CDR3 protein: CSARDPGQGIGQFF
clone size: -; D gene: -; V gene: TRBV3-1; J gene: TRBJ1-5; CDR3 DNA: TGTGCCAGCAGCCAAGATAAGGTCCTTCAGCCCCAGCATTTT; CDR3 protein: CASSQDKVLQPQHF
clone size: few; D gene: TRBD1; V gene: TRBV12-3/TRBV12-4; J gene: TRBJ1-5; CDR3 DNA: TGTGCCAGCAGTTACGGGGGACAGGGAGGTCAGCCCCAGCATTTT; CDR3 protein: CASSYGGQGGQPQHF
clone size: -; D gene: -; V gene: TRBV20-1; J gene: TRBJ2-2; CDR3 DNA: TGCAGTGCCAGAAAGGGTAGCGCCAACACCGGGGAGCTGTTTTTT; CDR3 protein: CSARKGSANTGELFF
clone size: -; D gene: -; V gene: TRBV5-1; J gene: TRBJ2-5; CDR3 DNA: TGCGCCAGCAGCGTGACAGCGCCCCGGGAGACCCAGTACTTC; CDR3 protein: CASSVTAPRETQYF
clone size: few; D gene: -; V gene: TRBV12-3/TRBV12-4; J gene: TRBJ1-6; CDR3 DNA: TGTGCCAGCAGTTATAGGGGGGATTCACCCCTCCACTTT; CDR3 protein: CASSYRGDSPLHF
clone size: -; D gene: -; V gene: TRBV19; J gene: TRBJ1-6; CDR3 DNA: TGTGCCAGTAGTATAGTCGGTGACAGTCCGATGCCCCTCCACTTT; CDR3 protein: CASSIVGDSPMPLHF
clone size: few; D gene: TRBD1; V gene: TRBV6-1; J gene: TRBJ2-7; CDR3 DNA: TGTGCCAGCATTGAGGTAGGGGGCTCCGACGAGCAGTACTTC; CDR3 protein: CASIEVGGSDEQYF
clone size: few; D gene: TRBD2; V gene: TRBV12-3/TRBV12-4; J gene: TRBJ2-3; CDR3 DNA: TGTGCCAGCACCCTATTCCGGGAGGGCCCGGATACGCAGTATTTT; CDR3 protein: CASTLFREGPDTQYF
clone size: -; D gene: -; V gene: TRBV20-1; J gene: TRBJ2-1; CDR3 DNA: TGCAGTGCTAGAGGGGATCTGAGATCCTCCTACAATGAGCAGTTCTTC; CDR3 protein: CSARGDLRSSYNEQFF
clone size: once; D gene: -; V gene: TRBV6-5; J gene: TRBJ2-7; CDR3 DNA: TGTGCCAGCATTAATTCGAAGTTCTGGATCCACGAGCAGTACTTC; CDR3 protein: CASINSKFWIHEQYF
clone size: -; D gene: -; V gene: TRBV20-1; J gene: TRBJ1-2; CDR3 DNA: TGCAGTGCTAGAGATAGAGGAAACTATGGCTACGCCTTC; CDR3 protein: CSARDRGNYGYAF
clone size: many; D gene: TRBD2; V gene: TRBV4-2; J gene: TRBJ2-3; CDR3 DNA: TGTGCCAGCAGCCTCCGGGACTATTCAGATACGCAGTATTTT; CDR3 protein: CASSLRDYSDTQYF
clone size: few; D gene: -; V gene: TRBV20-1; J gene: TRBJ2-7; CDR3 DNA: TGCAGTGCGCAATTAAATCCGCGTGTCCAGCCGGGTCTCTACGAGCAGTACTTC; CDR3 protein: CSAQLNPRVQPGLYEQYF
clone size: -; D gene: -; V gene: TRBV20-1; J gene: TRBJ2-7; CDR3 DNA: TGCAGTGCTAGAGGCAGAACAATCTACGAGCAGTACTTC; CDR3 protein: CSARGRTIYEQYF
clone size: few; D gene: -; V gene: TRBV6-1; J gene: TRBJ2-3; CDR3 DNA: TGTGCCAGCAGTTACTGGGGCCCGATAGGAGATACGCAGTATTTT; CDR3 protein: CASSYWGPIGDTQYF
clone size: -; D gene: -; V gene: TRBV27; J gene: TRBJ2-1; CDR3 DNA: TGTGCCAGCGCAAAGGGCGACAGCCGCTACGAGCAGTTCTTC; CDR3 protein: CASAKGDSRYEQFF